Following are 18 T cell receptor beta chains from one sample sequenced in a study of T cells after yellow fever vaccination (dated by TCRdb to about 2019). The treatment or condition label corresponds to: live attenuated yellow fever vaccine strain. The method behind the library was 5' RACE. Sequencing instrument: Illumina HiSeq 2500. The public sequencing data were trimmed at Q25 with fastp and processed into clonotypes with MiXCR by TCRdb, which kept only in-frame beta chains. Duplicate CDR3 protein sequences are folded into a single record with the most common DNA and genes. This sample gives approximately 580,000 distinct CDR3 sequences in total; about 17% of them show up just once. Together, the top ten hold 17% of the sample. This specimen consisted of PBMCs, obtained less than 6 days after the first yellow fever vaccination. These receptor sequences come from a young man who received the YFV17D yellow fever vaccine.

This clonotype appeared a few times. CDR3: CASSPIEPGELFF. The CDR3 bases are TGTGCCAGCTCACCAATCGAGCCCGGGGAGCTGTTTTTT. The rearrangement uses TRBV18 and TRBJ2-2; no definite D call. V gave up 2 bases and J gave up 6 bases, with 7 bases separating them. The CDR3 contains 13 residues. CDR1 KGHSH and CDR2 LQKENI come from the germline V gene.

This clonotype was counted between two and nine times. The chain combines TRBV5-1 with TRBJ2-3; TRBD2 matches at 7 bases. This CDR3 is built from 15 residues. CDR1 SGHRS and CDR2 YFSETQ come from the germline V gene. Unmatched junction bases numbered 11, after V lost 10 bases and J lost 0 bases. In DNA form, the CDR3 reads TGCGCCTCAGAGTCCGGGGGGACTAGCACAGATACGCAGTATTTT. It translates to CASESGGTSTDTQYF.

This clonotype was detected a few times. The chain uses TRBV7-9 and TRBJ2-7; D is possibly TRBD1 or TRBD2 (5 bases each). The V gene's germline CDR1 is SEHNR and CDR2 FQNEAQ (reference sequence). The V gene lost 5 bases and the J gene lost 2 bases, with 19 bases spanning the gap. The CDR3 runs to 16 residues. CDR3 nucleotides: TGTGCCAGCAGCCGCTTAACGGGGCCAATACCCTACGAGCAGTACGTC. Residues: CASSRLTGPIPYEQYV.

The chain uses TRBV6-2 or TRBV6-3 and TRBJ2-7; 16 nucleotides align to TRBD2. In germline, CDR1 is MNHEY, CDR2 SVGEGT. The V gene end was trimmed by 6 bases and the J gene end by 6 bases; junction bases not matched to a gene: 14. This CDR3 comprises 18 residues. The CDR3 loop is CASSADRGTSGGASEQYV. CDR3 sequence (DNA): TGTGCCAGCAGCGCCGACCGCGGGACTAGCGGGGGGGCCTCCGAGCAGTACGTC.

The sample holds a few counts of this clonotype. V is TRBV6-4 and J is TRBJ1-1; D is uncertain. The V gene lost 3 bases and the J gene lost 1 base, with 6 bases spanning the gap. Germline V gene lookup returns CDR1 MRHNA and CDR2 SNTAGT. The CDR3 contains 13 residues. The CDR3, as DNA: TGTGCCAGCAGTGAAGAGGGGAACACTGAAGCTTTCTTT. Translation gives CASSEEGNTEAFF.

In this sample, this clonotype turned up a few times. This sequence joins TRBV6-5 and TRBJ2-3; D is unclear. Trimming left V 2 bases short and J 0 bases short, with 6 bases between. Per the germline V gene, CDR1 is MNHEY and CDR2 is SVGAGI. The CDR3 consists of 14 residues. The CDR3, as DNA: TGTGCCAGCAGTTACGGTCATAGCACAGATACGCAGTATTTT. Protein sequence: CASSYGHSTDTQYF.

This clonotype has just a few counts. The chain carries TRBV5-4 and TRBJ2-7; D may be TRBD1 (5 bases). The germline V gene has CDR1 SGHNT and CDR2 YYREEE (reference sequence). This CDR3 spans 15 amino acids. Trimming cost V 1 base and J 0 bases, with 11 bases left between them. CDR3 protein: CASSLLDRPSYEQYV. Written as DNA, the CDR3 is TGTGCCAGCAGCTTGCTTGACAGACCCTCCTACGAGCAGTACGTC.

This clonotype was seen more than once but under ten times. This chain connects TRBV2 to TRBJ1-1; no clear D gene. The CDR3 loop spans 11 amino acids. Germline CDR1 reads SNHLY; CDR2 reads FYNNEI. V lost 6 bases and J lost 5, with 7 bases in between. This chain's CDR3 is CASRGFTEAFF. The CDR3 coding sequence is TGTGCCAGCAGGGGATTTACTGAAGCTTTCTTT.

The CDR3 DNA reads TGTGCCAGCAGCTTCCTAGCGGGGTTTTCCTACAATGAGCAGTTCTTC. It translates to CASSFLAGFSYNEQFF. The V and J genes are TRBV7-2 and TRBJ2-1, with 9 bases matching TRBD2. The V segment lost 3 bases and the J segment 1 base; nucleotides outside the gene matches: 4. Germline-derived CDR1 and CDR2 are SGHTA and FQGNSA. The CDR3 totals 16 residues.

The sample holds a few counts of this clonotype. The chain carries TRBV6-1 and TRBJ1-1; perhaps TRBD1 as D (5 bases). Germline CDR1 MNHNS, CDR2 SASEGT. V lost 5 bases to trimming and J lost 2 bases, with 12 bases between them. The CDR3 contains 14 residues. CDR3 bases: TGTGCCAGCAGTCGGACACAGGTAAACACTGAAGCTTTCTTT. Residues: CASSRTQVNTEAFF.

This clonotype was detected a few times. V usage is TRBV5-1 and J usage is TRBJ2-1; D not certain. V lost 0 bases and J lost 9, with 4 bases in between. There are 11 residues in the CDR3. Germline lookup yields CDR1 SGHRS and CDR2 YFSETQ. CDR3 DNA: TGCGCCAGCAGCTTGGAATTTGAGCAGTTCTTC. Translating it yields CASSLEFEQFF.

This clonotype was recorded many times. This sequence joins TRBV9 and TRBJ2-3, with D unresolved. The CDR3 spans 14 residues. From germline, CDR1 is SGDLS and CDR2 YYNGEE. The ends were cut back, 0 bases at V and 0 bases at J, with 5 bases in the middle. CDR3 region: CASSVEGSTDTQYF. DNA for the CDR3: TGTGCCAGCAGCGTAGAGGGTAGCACAGATACGCAGTATTTT.

This clonotype has only a few counts. J is TRBJ2-5 and V is TRBV7-9, with 7 positions matching TRBD1. Germline CDR1 reads SEHNR; CDR2 reads FQNEAQ (reference sequence). Trimming cost V 5 bases and J 2 bases; bases outside gene matches: 8. The CDR3 totals 15 residues. This chain's CDR3 is CASSPRDRSQETQYF. As DNA, the CDR3 is TGTGCCAGCAGCCCGAGGGACAGATCACAAGAGACCCAGTACTTC.

This chain connects TRBV4-3 to TRBJ2-1; possibly TRBD1 for D (6 bases). Germline CDR1 is LGHNA and CDR2 is YSLEER. The CDR3 runs to 16 residues. V was trimmed by 0 bases and J by 5 bases, leaving 14 bases between them. The CDR3 region is CASSQDRVSGDNEQFF. The CDR3 DNA reads as TGCGCCAGCAGCCAAGATCGGGTTTCAGGGGACAATGAGCAGTTCTTC.

This clonotype was counted a few times. The chain links TRBV20-1 to TRBJ2-7; possible D gene TRBD1, 5 bases. Germline CDR1 reads DFQATT; CDR2 reads SNEGSKA (reference sequence). The CDR3 is 12 amino acids. Trimming removed 3 bases at V and 0 bases at J, with 6 bases between. CDR3 sequence: CSASTGSYEQYV. DNA of the CDR3: TGCAGTGCTAGTACAGGCTCCTACGAGCAGTACGTC.

This clonotype was picked up a small number of times. This rearrangement joins TRBV14 to TRBJ1-2; D uncertain. The V end was cut by 4 bases, the J end by 0 bases, with 15 bases between. The germline V gene has CDR1 SGHDN and CDR2 FVKESK. This CDR3 is built from 16 residues. The CDR3 here is CASSPISIAANYGYTF. The CDR3 nucleotides are TGTGCCAGCAGCCCGATCTCTATTGCGGCTAACTATGGCTACACCTTC. Full variable domain (missing parts from reference TRBV14 and TRBJ1-2): EAGVTQFPSHSVIEKGQTVTLRCDPISGHDNLYWYRRVMGKEIKFLLHFVKESKQDESGMPNNRFLAERTGGTYSTLKVQPAELEDSGVYFCASSPISIAANYGYTFGSGTRLTVV.

This clonotype was seen only a few times. The V and J genes are TRBV20-1 and TRBJ2-3; D gene unclear. V was cut by 6 bases and J by 3 bases, with 16 bases left in between. Per the germline V gene, CDR1 is DFQATT and CDR2 is SNEGSKA (reference sequence). The CDR3 covers 14 residues. CDR3 in amino acids: CSAPHGDGTDTQYF. CDR3 sequence (DNA): TGCAGTGCCCCACACGGCGATGGAACAGATACGCAGTATTTT.

CDR3 bases: TGTGCCAGCAGCTTACCCGGGACAGGGGAAGGGGAGCTGTTTTTT. Amino acid sequence: CASSLPGTGEGELFF. The rearrangement uses TRBV7-9 and TRBJ2-2, with 10 bases matching TRBD1. Germline lookup yields CDR1 SEHNR and CDR2 FQNEAQ (reference sequence). The CDR3 has 15 amino acids. With V trimmed by 2 bases and J by 8 bases, 5 bases remained unmatched.